This T cell receptor (beta chain) was profiled in a study of T cell responses to AZD1222 COVID-19 vaccine. Across the study: Second doses at about 4 or about 12 weeks were pooled. Overall study results and limits: Clonal diversity was possibly underestimated, and white British individuals and females predominated among donors. It was only 6 or 7 AZD1222 recipients who were seropositive at baseline.

Regarding this clone: Its antigen is not identified.

Libraries were prepared by immunoSEQ multiplex PCR; TCRdb keeps only in-frame clonotypes and omits some of them. The data hold 110,000 or so clones, with around 87% observed a single time. This sequence was found in an adult in good health. Sequenced material: peripheral blood, taken on day 0 of AZD1222 vaccination.

CDR3: CASSLVGGETQYF. CDR3 DNA sequence: TGTGCCAGCAGCTTAGTAGGGGGGGAGACCCAGTACTTC. The rearrangement joins TRBV7-8 to TRBJ2-5; possibly TRBD1 or TRBD2 for D (6 bases each). CDR3 length: 13 residues. Looked up from germline, CDR1 is SGHVS and CDR2 is FQNEAQ. V was cut by 1 base and J by 5 bases, with 8 bases left in between.